Listed here are 29 T cell receptor beta chains from one sample, sequenced in a study of glioma-infiltrating T cells. The iRepertoire nested amplicon-rescue multiplex PCR amplified TCR alpha and beta CDR3s from RNA. TCRdb redid the calling of the multiplex PCR reads with MiXCR, one entry per CDR3 protein. The data contain 400,000 or so distinct CDR3 sequences, more than 35% of them singletons. The sequencing input was glioma tissue, nonneoplastic brain tissue, or PBMCs (not recorded which). All receptors come from a human donor with low-grade glioma or glioblastoma, undergoing nonglioma brain surgery, or in good health (not recorded which).

The chain joins TRBV2 to TRBJ2-1; D remains ambiguous. The CDR3 loop spans 13 amino acids. CDR1 SNHLY and CDR2 FYNNEI come from the germline V gene. Deletions cut 8 bases from V and 5 bases from J, with 13 bases between. The chain's CDR3 is CASRREANNEQFF. The CDR3 nucleotides are TGTGCCAGCCGCCGAGAGGCAAACAATGAGCAGTTCTTC.

The chain joins TRBV3-1 to TRBJ2-1; D is unresolved. Germline assignment: CDR1 LGHDT and CDR2 YNNKEL (reference sequence). This CDR3 contains 14 residues. Between the trimmed V and J ends, which lost 0 bases and 8 bases, there was a span of 11 bases. CDR3 in amino acids: CASSQELSLDEQFF. The DNA of the CDR3 is TGTGCCAGCAGCCAAGAATTGTCCCTCGATGAGCAGTTCTTC.

Many counts were recorded for this clonotype. A junction end diverges from the germline sequence, so it may reflect a read error. This rearrangement joins TRBV4-2 to TRBJ2-7; the D gene is possibly TRBD2 (5 bases). Germline V gene lookup returns CDR1 LGHNA and CDR2 YNFKEQ. The CDR3 consists of 15 residues. In nucleotides, the CDR3 is TGTGCCAGCAGACAAGGGTCCGGGGACTCCTACGAGCAGTACTTC. Protein: CASRQGSGDSYEQYF.

At least ten counts were recorded for this clonotype. The V gene is TRBV28, the J gene TRBJ2-3; 9 positions match TRBD2. After removal of 2 bases from V and 4 bases from J, the junction contained 1 base not matched to a gene. Germline V lookup: CDR1 MDHEN, CDR2 SYDVKM. This CDR3 comprises 14 residues. The CDR3 spells CASSLIAGADTQYF. The DNA of the CDR3 is TGTGCCAGCAGTTTAATAGCGGGGGCAGATACGCAGTATTTT.

This clonotype was observed many times. This chain joins TRBV6-6 and TRBJ2-5; unclear D gene. Looked up from germline, CDR1 is MNHNY and CDR2 is SVGAGI (reference sequence). V was pared by 0 bases and J by 2 bases, with 7 bases between. The CDR3 consists of 14 residues. The DNA for the CDR3 is TGTGCCAGCAGTTACTCGACCATTCAAGAGACCCAGTACTTC. It encodes CASSYSTIQETQYF.

This clonotype occurred a few times. The chain is built from TRBV18 and TRBJ2-3, with a possible D match to TRBD2 (5 bases). CDR3 length equals 15 residues. V lost 3 bases, J lost 7 bases, and 17 bases lay in between. In germline, CDR1 is KGHSH, CDR2 LQKENI. CDR3 protein: CASSPLVALAYTQYF. CDR3 sequence (DNA): TGTGCCAGCTCACCCCTTGTAGCGCTGGCTTATACGCAGTATTTT.

This clonotype showed up just a few times. The rearrangement links TRBV20-1 to TRBJ1-2, with 9 bases fitting TRBD1. Germline CDR1 reads DFQATT; CDR2 reads SNEGSKA (reference sequence). After removal of 1 base from V and 2 bases from J, the junction contained 5 bases not matched to a gene. This CDR3 is built from 15 residues. In DNA form, the CDR3 reads TGCAGTGCTAGAGCTCACAGGGGGCACAACTATGGCTACACCTTC. It translates to CSARAHRGHNYGYTF.

There are a few counts of this clonotype. This chain links TRBV20-1 with TRBJ2-3; TRBD2 matches at 8 bases. The CDR3 is 14 amino acids. Per germline, CDR1 DFQATT and CDR2 SNEGSKA (reference sequence). V trimming: 3 bases; J trimming: 2 bases; junction bases outside the gene matches: 4. The CDR3 coding sequence is TGCAGTGCTAGGACTAGCGCTTACACAGATACGCAGTATTTT. The encoded protein is CSARTSAYTDTQYF.

This clonotype was detected many times. The rearrangement links TRBV28 to TRBJ1-2, with 8 bases that match TRBD1. CDR1 and CDR2 (germline): MDHEN, SYDVKM. The CDR3 sequence is 14 residues long. With V trimmed by 3 bases and J by 4 bases, 4 bases remained unmatched. CDR3 in DNA: TGTGCCAGCAGTTTCGGGACAGGAGTCTATGGCTACACCTTC. Translation gives CASSFGTGVYGYTF.

There are many counts of this clonotype. This sequence joins TRBV20-1 and TRBJ2-7, with D possibly being TRBD1 or TRBD2 (5 bases each). The V gene lost 1 base and the J gene lost 2 bases, with 15 bases spanning the gap. This CDR3 is 15 amino acids long. Looked up from germline, CDR1 is DFQATT and CDR2 is SNEGSKA (reference sequence). CDR3 sequence reads: CSARASRDVTYEQYF. For the CDR3, the DNA is TGCAGTGCTAGAGCGTCCCGGGACGTAACCTACGAGCAGTACTTC.

This clonotype was detected many times. This sequence joins TRBV20-1 and TRBJ2-7; possibly TRBD1 for D (5 bases). The CDR3 runs 13 residues. Germline V gene lookup returns CDR1 DFQATT and CDR2 SNEGSKA (reference sequence). The V end lost 0 bases, the J end lost 2 bases, and 8 bases lay between the germline ends. The CDR3 coding sequence is TGCAGTGCTAGAGATCAGGGCCCCTACGAGCAGTACTTC. It is translated as CSARDQGPYEQYF.

The CDR3 DNA follows: TGTGCCAGCAAGTGGGACAAAGGAACTGAAGCTTTCTTT. Protein: CASKWDKGTEAFF. V usage is TRBV5-4 and J usage is TRBJ1-1; D might be TRBD1 (6 bases). The CDR3 runs 13 residues. Germline V gene data show CDR1 as SGHNT and CDR2 as YYREEE (reference sequence). V gave up 6 bases and J gave up 5 bases, with 14 bases separating them. Supplemented by reference TRBV5-4 and TRBJ1-1, the full variable domain reads ETGVTQSPTHLIKTRGQQVTLRCSSQSGHNTVSWYQQALGQGPQFIFQYYREEENGRGNFPPRFSGLQFPNYSSELNVNALELDDSALYLCASKWDKGTEAFFGQGTRLTVV.

On this clonotype: A much bigger clone sits one base away, suggesting this may be a read error. The V gene is TRBV28, the J gene TRBJ1-5; 8 bases line up with TRBD1. CDR3 length equals 16 residues. Per germline, CDR1 MDHEN and CDR2 SYDVKM. The CDR3 coding sequence is TGTGCCAGCAGTCACCGGACAGGGACGGGCAATCAGCCCCATCATTTT. Protein product: CASSHRTGTGNQPHHF.

This clonotype showed up just a few times. The rearrangement joins TRBV4-1 to TRBJ2-3, with D possibly being TRBD2 (7 bases). The CDR3 sequence is 16 residues long. V lost 0 bases and J 1 base, leaving 11 bases between the germline ends. Germline CDR1 MGHRA, CDR2 YSYEKL. The CDR3 region is CASSQEGGLGTDTQYF. The CDR3 nucleotides are TGCGCCAGCAGCCAAGAGGGGGGGCTAGGCACAGATACGCAGTATTTT.

V and J are TRBV28 and TRBJ2-1; D is uncertain. The CDR3 totals 11 residues. Looked up from germline, CDR1 is MDHEN and CDR2 is SYDVKM. Trimming shortened V by 10 bases and J by 13 bases, and 17 bases separated the two germline ends. The CDR3 DNA follows: TGTGCCACCAGCCTCGCAGAGACCCAGTTCTTC. Its protein is CATSLAETQFF.

Points on this clonotype: Germline and junction disagree at one end, which may indicate a read error. The rearrangement joins TRBV6-5 to TRBJ2-5; 8 nucleotides match TRBD2. Germline values: CDR1 MNHEY, CDR2 SVGAGI. The CDR3 is 18 residues long. The CDR3 loop reads CDSSYPPPGLEYQETQYF. The CDR3 DNA reads as TGTGACAGCAGTTACCCCCCTCCGGGACTAGAGTACCAAGAGACCCAGTACTTC.

The table lists this clonotype with a few counts. The chain carries TRBV5-6 and TRBJ1-2; a weak D match, TRBD1 (6 bases). Deletions cut 1 base from V and 3 bases from J, with 10 bases between. From germline, CDR1 is SGHDT and CDR2 YYEEEE. The length of the CDR3 is 14 residues. CDR3 amino acids: CASSLKRTDYGYTF. CDR3 DNA sequence: TGTGCCAGCAGCTTGAAGAGGACAGACTATGGCTACACCTTC.

This clonotype was counted many times. The gene calls are TRBV20-1 and TRBJ2-1, with TRBD2 identical over 11 bases. Germline CDR1 is DFQATT and CDR2 is SNEGSKA (reference sequence). Trimming took 6 bases from V and 7 from J; bases not matched to a gene: 11. The CDR3 covers 15 residues. The CDR3 region has the DNA TGCAGTGCAGCAGAAGGGACTAGCGGCCTGAATGAGCAGTTCTTC. Residues: CSAAEGTSGLNEQFF.

The chain links TRBV28 to TRBJ2-7; either TRBD1 or TRBD2 may fit D (5 bases each). Germline values: CDR1 MDHEN, CDR2 SYDVKM. The germline V and J ends were trimmed by 6 bases and 0 bases, with 9 bases remaining between them. This CDR3 contains 13 residues. DNA of the CDR3: TGTGCCAGCAGCACCGGGACCTCCTACGAGCAGTACTTC. Protein product: CASSTGTSYEQYF.

This clonotype was detected a few times. V and J are TRBV2 and TRBJ1-1; TRBD1 matches at 7 bases. Germline V gives CDR1 SNHLY, CDR2 FYNNEI. CDR3 length: 12 amino acids. The J segment lost 2 bases and the V segment lost 11 bases, leaving 5 bases of the junction unmatched. The CDR3 sequence: CAGTGDNTEAFF. Written as DNA, the CDR3 is TGTGCCGGCACAGGGGATAACACTGAAGCTTTCTTT.

The J gene is TRBJ2-2, the V gene TRBV4-2; D may match TRBD1 or TRBD2 (5 bases each). This CDR3 contains 18 residues. Per germline, CDR1 LGHNA and CDR2 YNFKEQ. V was cut by 0 bases and J by 5 bases, with 19 bases left in between. The CDR3 DNA reads as TGTGCCAGCAGCCAAGATCCCTCGGGGCACCCCACGACCGGGGAGCTGTTTTTT. Its protein product is CASSQDPSGHPTTGELFF.

In regard to this clonotype: Sequence at one end of the junction differs from germline and may be a read error. This chain uses TRBV4-1 with TRBJ2-3, with 8 bases lining up with TRBD2. The CDR3 totals 17 residues. Germline values: CDR1 MGHRA, CDR2 YSYEKL. In DNA, the CDR3 is TGCGCCAGCAGCCATCCTACTAGCGGACCTAGCAAAGATACGCAGTATTTT. It is translated as CASSHPTSGPSKDTQYF.

The chain carries TRBV28 and TRBJ2-7, with 8 bases identical to TRBD1. The CDR3 loop spans 16 amino acids. The J segment lost 1 base and the V segment lost 5 bases, leaving 10 bases of the junction unmatched. The germline gives CDR1 MDHEN, CDR2 SYDVKM. The CDR3 loop reads CASSRDRSPFSYEQYF. For the CDR3, the DNA is TGTGCCAGCAGTCGGGACAGGTCCCCCTTTTCCTACGAGCAGTACTTC.

This clonotype was seen ten or more times. The chain links TRBV25-1 to TRBJ2-3; 7 bases are shared with TRBD2. J lost 6 bases, V lost 2 bases, and 2 bases had no gene match. There are 13 residues in the CDR3. From germline, CDR1 is MGHDK and CDR2 SYGVNS. CDR3 protein: CASSEMGGDTQYF. CDR3 DNA sequence: TGTGCCAGCAGTGAAATGGGAGGGGATACGCAGTATTTT.

This chain joins TRBV20-1 and TRBJ2-3; the match to TRBD2 covers 7 bases. V was pared by 2 bases and J by 2 bases, with 7 bases of the junction left unmatched. CDR3 length: 15 amino acids. Germline V gene data show CDR1 as DFQATT and CDR2 as SNEGSKA (reference sequence). The CDR3 region is CSARRPSGSTDTQYF. The DNA of the CDR3 is TGCAGTGCTAGAAGGCCTAGCGGATCCACAGATACGCAGTATTTT.

The chain couples TRBV4-3 to TRBJ2-7; no definite D call. V gave up 0 bases and J gave up 7 bases, with 13 bases separating them. This CDR3 contains 14 residues. Per germline, CDR1 LGHNA and CDR2 YSLEER. The CDR3 is CASSQDRVSGEQYF. CDR3 coding DNA: TGCGCCAGCAGCCAAGATAGGGTTTCGGGTGAGCAGTACTTC.

This clonotype has just a few counts. The chain uses TRBV28 and TRBJ2-7; 8 bases map to TRBD1. V dropped 7 bases and J dropped 4; count of bases not matched to a gene: 9. Germline CDR1 MDHEN, CDR2 SYDVKM. There are 14 residues in the CDR3. CDR3 coding DNA: TGTGCCAGCAATACCTTGGGACAGGAGTACGAGCAGTACTTC. It is translated as CASNTLGQEYEQYF. The entire variable domain, with the rest obtained from reference TRBV28 and TRBJ2-7, is as follows: DVKVTQSSRYLVKRTGEKVFLECVQDMDHENMFWYRQDPGLGLRLIYFSYDVKMKEKGDIPEGYSVSREKKERFSLILESASTNQTSMYLCASNTLGQEYEQYFGPGTRLTVT.

CDR3 amino acids: CASRRAGYDTQYF. The CDR3, as DNA: TGTGCCAGCAGACGGGCAGGGTACGATACGCAGTATTTT. The chain uses TRBV25-1 and TRBJ2-3; D may be TRBD1 (5 bases). The germline gives CDR1 MGHDK, CDR2 SYGVNS. Trimming shortened V by 6 bases and J by 6 bases, and 13 bases separated the two germline ends. The CDR3 contains 13 residues.

Worth noting for this clonotype: Since a much larger clone is just one base distant, this may be a read error. The V and J genes are TRBV28 and TRBJ2-7; 10 bases are shared with TRBD2. The CDR3 loop spans 16 amino acids. The germline gives CDR1 MDHEN, CDR2 SYDVKM. The CDR3 bases are TGTGCCAGCAGTTCCGGGACTAGCGCAAAATACTACGAGCAGTGCTTC. This gives the protein CASSSGTSAKYYEQCF.